The 32 T cell receptor beta chains below were found in one sample sequenced in a study of shared clonotypes between healthy human individuals (dated by TCRdb to the early 2020s). The protocol used for the library was the immunoSEQ multiplex PCR assay. TCRdb obtained this table from immuneACCESS and retained in-frame rearrangements with V and J assigned. These tables miss some clones; where compared with another copy, unresolved V genes account for less than half of the shortfall, and the remainder is unexplained. The sample table holds 2 million to 3 million clones, of which approximately 93% were seen once. The top ten constitute 0.36% of the sample. Sequencing was done on a sample of naive CD4+ T cells from PBMCs. The cell subset or site label of this sample denotes: CD45RA+ positively selected. The receptors were gathered from a man in his late teens or twenties in good health. Some clones in this sample may be carry-over from other donors' samples.

The chain combines TRBV10-3 with TRBJ2-7; D gene ambiguous. CDR1 and CDR2 (germline): ENHRY, SYGVKD. The CDR3 contains 11 residues. The V and J ends lost 2 bases and 6 bases respectively, with 5 bases between them. CDR3 sequence reads: CAISEAVEQYF. The CDR3 nucleotides are TGTGCCATCAGTGAGGCGGTCGAGCAGTACTTC.

This clone appeared a single time. The rearrangement joins TRBV6-1 to TRBJ2-2, with D tentatively TRBD1 (5 bases). Germline-derived CDR1 and CDR2 are MNHNS and SASEGT. The CDR3 has 16 residues. Trimming took off 2 bases at V and 5 bases at J, with 15 bases between the two ends. The CDR3 DNA reads TGTGCCAGCAGTGAAATAATTAAAAGGGGTACCGGGGAGCTGTTTTTT. Translating gives CASSEIIKRGTGELFF.

This chain joins TRBV2 and TRBJ2-4, with D perhaps matching TRBD1 (7 bases). In germline, CDR1 is SNHLY, CDR2 FYNNEI. Trimming removed 6 bases from V and 8 bases from J, with 20 bases in between. The CDR3 totals 15 residues. The CDR3 DNA reads as TGTGCCAGCAGACTTATACAGGGGAGGATGGACATTCAGTACTTC. Amino acid sequence: CASRLIQGRMDIQYF.

The chain joins TRBV6-5 to TRBJ2-1; 10 positions agree with TRBD2. J lost 6 bases, V lost 7 bases, and 9 bases had no gene match. CDR3 length: 15 amino acids. The germline gives CDR1 MNHEY, CDR2 SVGAGI. The CDR3 coding sequence is TGTGCCAGCACTCGTCTAGCGGGAGTCAGCAATGAGCAGTTCTTC. This encodes CASTRLAGVSNEQFF.

The chain uses TRBV10-3 and TRBJ1-1, with TRBD1 matching 8 bases. CDR3 length: 14 residues. V was clipped by 6 bases and J by 1 base; unmatched bases: 4. Germline assignment: CDR1 ENHRY and CDR2 SYGVKD. The CDR3 region is CAIRADRGNTEAFF. As DNA, the CDR3 is TGTGCCATCAGAGCAGACAGGGGGAACACTGAAGCTTTCTTT.

The chain employs TRBV10-3 and TRBJ2-5; D ambiguous. Trimming shortened V by 2 bases and J by 2 bases, and 12 bases separated the two germline ends. The CDR3 extends over 15 amino acids. The germline CDR1 and CDR2 sequences are ENHRY and SYGVKD. CDR3 sequence reads: CAISEPSDLQETQYF. The CDR3 DNA reads TGTGCCATCAGTGAGCCATCAGACTTACAAGAGACCCAGTACTTC.

The chain uses TRBV7-2 and TRBJ2-2; tentatively, D is TRBD1 (6 bases). The V and J ends lost 7 bases and 1 base respectively, with 10 bases between them. The CDR3 has 14 amino acids. Germline V CDR1 and CDR2: SGHTA, FQGNSA. This chain's CDR3 is CASTQTGNTGELFF. For the CDR3, the DNA is TGTGCCAGCACCCAGACAGGGAACACCGGGGAGCTGTTTTTT.

This chain joins TRBV30 and TRBJ1-6, with 7 bases matching TRBD1. J gave up 7 bases and V 8 bases, and 2 bases lay outside the gene matches. CDR3 length: 11 residues. CDR1 GTSNPN and CDR2 SVGIG come from the germline V gene (reference sequence). CDR3 amino acids: CAAGQNSPLHF. Written as DNA, the CDR3 is TGTGCCGCGGGACAGAATTCACCCCTCCACTTT.

About this clone: Other DNA sequences in this specimen translate into the identical CDR3. V usage is TRBV5-1 and J usage is TRBJ2-3, with D hard to call. The ends were cut back, 0 bases at V and 2 bases at J, with 7 bases in the middle. This CDR3 region has 14 residues. Germline-derived CDR1 and CDR2 are SGHRS and YFSETQ. The chain's CDR3 is CASSLGRPTDTQYF. CDR3 bases: TGCGCCAGCAGCTTGGGCAGGCCCACAGATACGCAGTATTTT.

This sequence joins TRBV28 and TRBJ2-1; 9 bases are shared with TRBD2. Per germline, CDR1 MDHEN and CDR2 SYDVKM. With V trimmed by 7 bases and J by 5 bases, 6 bases remained unmatched. The CDR3 contains 14 residues. In DNA, the CDR3 is TGTGCCAGCACAAGCGTAGCGGGGGACAATGAGCAGTTCTTC. Translated, it gives CASTSVAGDNEQFF. The full variable domain, its missing parts supplied by reference TRBV28 and TRBJ2-1, is DVKVTQSSRYLVKRTGEKVFLECVQDMDHENMFWYRQDPGLGLRLIYFSYDVKMKEKGDIPEGYSVSREKKERFSLILESASTNQTSMYLCASTSVAGDNEQFFGPGTRLTVL.

V is TRBV7-2 and J is TRBJ2-1, with a possible D match to TRBD2 (5 bases). Germline CDR1 and CDR2: SGHTA and FQGNSA. Trimming took off 5 bases at V and 3 bases at J, with 23 bases between the two ends. CDR3 length equals 18 residues. CDR3 in DNA: TGTGCCAGCAGCCCCGGGGTGTATGGTCTAGCCCGCTACAATGAGCAGTTCTTC. This gives the protein CASSPGVYGLARYNEQFF.

The table lists this clone with a count of one. No conserved phenylalanine or tryptophan is present at the end of the CDR3, so a read error is the likely explanation. No DNA is shown, since the ends of the CDR3 on it are uncertain; the CDR3 is the one TCRdb lists. This chain joins TRBV2 and TRBJ1-1. The CDR3 contains 14 residues when both ends are counted. Germline V gives CDR1 SNHLY, CDR2 FYNNEI. The CDR3 is CASSEKGPRGIFFD.

The chain carries TRBV2 and TRBJ1-1; the D gene is possibly TRBD1 (5 bases). Deletions cut 4 bases from V and 3 bases from J, with 9 bases between. The CDR3 totals 13 residues. Per germline, CDR1 SNHLY and CDR2 FYNNEI. The CDR3 loop reads CASSVPGHTEAFF. CDR3 bases: TGTGCCAGCAGTGTCCCGGGGCACACTGAAGCTTTCTTT.

This clone was recorded a few times. The V call is TRBV28, the J call TRBJ1-1, with D uncertain. The V and J ends lost 8 bases and 1 base respectively, with 8 bases between them. The CDR3 loop spans 12 amino acids. CDR1 and CDR2 (germline): MDHEN, SYDVKM. The chain's CDR3 is CASLAPNTEAFF. The CDR3 DNA follows: TGTGCCAGCCTGGCGCCGAACACTGAAGCTTTCTTT.

This clone showed up just a few times. The CDR3 DNA sequence: TGTGCCAGCAGTTTATCCAGCAACGCTGAAGCTTTCTTT. Translated: CASSLSSNAEAFF. V gene TRBV28 combines with J gene TRBJ1-1; the D is unclear. Germline CDR1 is MDHEN and CDR2 is SYDVKM. Trimming shortened V by 1 base and J by 6 bases, and 9 bases separated the two germline ends. This CDR3 contains 13 residues.

This clone was detected only once. The chain couples TRBV7-2 to TRBJ2-4, with TRBD2 identical over 10 bases. Germline V gene sequence: CDR1 SGHTA, CDR2 FQGNSA. The CDR3 totals 14 residues. V was clipped by 5 bases and J by 6 bases; unmatched bases: 4. The CDR3 here is CASSPRTSGNIQYF. The CDR3 DNA sequence: TGTGCCAGCAGCCCACGGACTAGCGGAAACATTCAGTACTTC.

The chain joins TRBV28 to TRBJ1-1, with D possibly being TRBD1 (6 bases). Trimming removed 3 bases at V and 6 bases at J, with 17 bases between. CDR1 and CDR2 (germline): MDHEN, SYDVKM. The CDR3 has 15 amino acids. This chain's CDR3 is CASSFNQLRTAEAFF. In nucleotides, the CDR3 is TGTGCCAGCAGTTTTAATCAGCTTAGGACAGCTGAAGCTTTCTTT.

This chain links TRBV7-7 with TRBJ2-2; 8 bases are shared with TRBD1. Germline CDR1 and CDR2: SSHAT and FNYEAQ (reference sequence). The J segment lost 6 bases and the V segment lost 0 bases, leaving 6 bases of the junction unmatched. CDR3 length: 16 residues. CDR3 in amino acids: CASSLARTGMAGELFF. The CDR3 DNA follows: TGTGCCAGCAGCTTAGCTAGGACAGGGATGGCCGGGGAGCTGTTTTTT.

The CDR3 coding sequence is TGTGCCAGCAGCGTATGGGCAGGTTCGACAGATACGCAGTATTTT. This sequence encodes CASSVWAGSTDTQYF. The J gene is TRBJ2-3, the V gene TRBV9, with D unclear. Per the germline V gene, CDR1 is SGDLS and CDR2 is YYNGEE. CDR3 size: 15 residues. Trimming stripped 1 base from V and 3 bases from J, with 12 bases between.

This chain joins TRBV5-1 and TRBJ2-6; D gene unclear. This CDR3 is 14 amino acids long. Germline V gene data show CDR1 as SGHRS and CDR2 as YFSETQ. The V gene lost 6 bases and the J gene lost 0 bases, with 7 bases spanning the gap. The CDR3 region is CASTLTSGANVLTF. CDR3 nucleotides: TGCGCCAGCACGTTGACCTCTGGGGCCAACGTCCTGACTTTC.

V and J are TRBV5-1 and TRBJ2-5; D gene uncertain. CDR1 SGHRS and CDR2 YFSETQ come from the germline V gene. This CDR3 has 14 residues. V lost 0 bases to trimming and J lost 2 bases, with 8 bases between them. The CDR3 bases are TGCGCCAGCAGCTTGGCAGACCGTCAAGAGACCCAGTACTTC. This gives the protein CASSLADRQETQYF.

The chain carries TRBV6-6 and TRBJ1-1; perhaps TRBD1 as D (5 bases). Trimming pared 11 bases from V and 1 base from J, leaving 11 bases between. The CDR3 extends over 12 amino acids. Germline V gives CDR1 MNHNY, CDR2 SVGAGI (reference sequence). In nucleotides, the CDR3 is TGTGCCGGGGGAACAGGGAACACTGAAGCTTTCTTT. Translating gives CAGGTGNTEAFF.

This chain joins TRBV4-1 and TRBJ1-4, with D possibly matching TRBD1 (5 bases). Germline V lookup: CDR1 MGHRA, CDR2 YSYEKL. CDR3 length: 16 residues. The V end lost 1 base, the J end lost 6 bases, and 15 bases lay between the germline ends. CDR3 amino acids: CASSQGLAGTHEKLFF. The CDR3 DNA reads as TGCGCCAGCAGCCAAGGGTTGGCGGGGACCCATGAAAAACTGTTTTTT.

This clone showed up just a few times. The rearrangement links TRBV29-1 to TRBJ2-2; D perhaps matches TRBD1 (6 bases). This CDR3 has 12 amino acids. Germline values: CDR1 SQVTM, CDR2 ANQGSEA. Trimming removed 7 bases at V and 5 bases at J, with 11 bases between. CDR3 residues: CSANRVTGELFF. CDR3 DNA: TGCAGCGCAAACAGGGTTACCGGGGAGCTGTTTTTT.

The chain carries TRBV2 and TRBJ1-5; 9 bases agree with TRBD1. This CDR3 has 15 residues. The germline gives CDR1 SNHLY, CDR2 FYNNEI. The V and J ends lost 5 bases and 6 bases, in that order; junction bases with no gene match: 8. The CDR3, as DNA: TGTGCCAGCAGTAGACAACAGGGGGCAAGTCAGCCCCAGCATTTT. Amino acids: CASSRQQGASQPQHF.

This clone has only one observation. The CDR3 spells CASSDQGTPYGYTF. CDR3 bases: TGTGCCAGCAGTGATCAGGGGACGCCCTATGGCTACACCTTC. The V and J genes are TRBV2 and TRBJ1-2; maybe TRBD1 (6 bases). The CDR3 is 14 amino acids. V was cut by 3 bases and J by 4 bases, with 12 bases left in between. Germline V gene sequence: CDR1 SNHLY, CDR2 FYNNEI.

The chain links TRBV2 to TRBJ1-2, with 7 bases aligning to TRBD1. Germline CDR1 reads SNHLY; CDR2 reads FYNNEI. The CDR3 spans 16 residues. V lost 3 bases and J lost 8; bases outside the gene matches: 15. The CDR3: CASSDGPGQIPEGYTF. The CDR3 bases are TGTGCCAGCAGTGATGGGCCGGGACAGATCCCCGAGGGCTACACCTTC.

V gene TRBV9 combines with J gene TRBJ1-2; tentatively, D is TRBD1 (6 bases). Trimming removed 5 bases from V and 8 bases from J, with 13 bases in between. The CDR3 runs to 12 residues. Germline CDR1 SGDLS, CDR2 YYNGEE. The CDR3 DNA follows: TGTGCCAGCAGGGACAGTTCCCGGGGCTACACCTTC. Amino acid sequence: CASRDSSRGYTF.

This chain joins TRBV7-8 and TRBJ1-1; D is undetermined. Germline V gene lookup returns CDR1 SGHVS and CDR2 FQNEAQ. This CDR3 has 12 amino acids. Deletions cut 2 bases from V and 11 bases from J, with 12 bases between. The CDR3, as DNA: TGTGCCAGCAGCTTACCCCGGGCAGGCGCTTTCTTT. This translates into CASSLPRAGAFF.

This chain uses TRBV5-6 with TRBJ2-1, with D tentatively TRBD2 (5 bases). CDR1 SGHDT and CDR2 YYEEEE come from the germline V gene. The CDR3 spans 16 residues. V was pared by 4 bases and J by 7 bases, with 21 bases between. CDR3 sequence: CASSESYYLASNEQFF. The CDR3 DNA follows: TGTGCCAGCAGCGAATCTTACTACCTAGCTTCGAATGAGCAGTTCTTC.

This chain uses TRBV27 with TRBJ1-1, with 8 nucleotides matching TRBD1. CDR3 length: 14 residues. V trimming: 5 bases; J trimming: 6 bases; junction bases outside the gene matches: 8. Germline-derived CDR1 and CDR2 are MNHEY and SMNVEV (reference sequence). CDR3 region: CASSDRGARAEAFF. The DNA for the CDR3 is TGTGCCAGCAGTGACAGGGGCGCAAGGGCTGAAGCTTTCTTT.

J is TRBJ2-2 and V is TRBV5-8; D gene ambiguous. V was shortened by 8 bases and J by 4 bases, with 12 bases between the two germline ends. Germline V gene data show CDR1 as SGHTS and CDR2 as YDEGEE. The CDR3 is made up of 13 amino acids. CDR3 in DNA: TGTGCCAGTAAAAGGGTGTCCACCGGGGAGCTGTTTTTT. This translates into CASKRVSTGELFF.